This entry lists 7 T cell receptor beta chains sequenced from one sample in a study of T cell repertoires in cytomegalovirus infection. TCRdb reprocessed the reads with MiXCR, giving one entry per CDR3 protein. The table records 680,000 or so distinct CDR3 sequences, roughly 36% of them present only once. No antigen has been assigned to these receptors. The specimen was cultured PBMCs, collected from culture after CMV antigen stimulation. Receptor source: a human donor in good health (CMV status not recorded). Some clones in this sample may be carry-over from other donors' samples.

The J gene is TRBJ2-7, the V gene TRBV19; 7 bases line up with TRBD1. With V trimmed by 7 bases and J by 7 bases, 16 bases remained unmatched. The length of the CDR3 is 15 residues. Germline V lookup: CDR1 LNHDA, CDR2 SQIVND (reference sequence). The chain's CDR3 is CASTGTGTAPQEQYF. The CDR3 nucleotides read TGTGCCAGTACCGGGACCGGGACAGCGCCGCAAGAGCAGTACTTC.

This clonotype was observed many times. This chain links TRBV7-2 with TRBJ1-1; D gene ambiguous. Germline loops: CDR1 SGHTA, CDR2 FQGNSA. The V end lost 4 bases, the J end lost 0 bases, and 15 bases lay between the germline ends. The CDR3 is 16 amino acids. CDR3: CASSSSFRTVNTEAFF. The DNA for the CDR3 is TGTGCCAGCAGCTCCTCCTTTCGGACGGTGAACACTGAAGCTTTCTTT. Together with reference TRBV7-2 and TRBJ1-1, the CDR3 gives the full variable domain: GAGVSQSPSNKVTEKGKDVELRCDPISGHTALYWYRQSLGQGLEFLIYFQGNSAPDKSGLPSDRFSAERTGGSVSTLTIQRTQQEDSAVYLCASSSSFRTVNTEAFFGQGTRLTVV.

This chain links TRBV29-1 with TRBJ1-1; D gene unclear. This CDR3 is 13 amino acids long. V was shortened by 5 bases and J by 1 base, with 11 bases between the two germline ends. Germline loops: CDR1 SQVTM, CDR2 ANQGSEA. CDR3 protein: CSVISRRNTEAFF. For the CDR3, the DNA is TGCAGCGTTATCAGCAGGCGGAACACTGAAGCTTTCTTT.

The chain combines TRBV6-1 with TRBJ1-4, with TRBD1 matching over 7 bases. The germline V gene has CDR1 MNHNS and CDR2 SASEGT. CDR3 length: 14 residues. The V and J ends lost 6 bases and 5 bases, in that order; junction bases with no gene match: 6. In DNA form, the CDR3 reads TGTGCCAGCAGACTACAGGGACAGAATGAAAAACTGTTTTTT. It specifies CASRLQGQNEKLFF.

This rearrangement joins TRBV28 to TRBJ1-5, with a weak D call TRBD1 (5 bases). The CDR3 length is 16 residues. Germline V lookup: CDR1 MDHEN, CDR2 SYDVKM. Between the trimmed V and J ends, which lost 4 bases and 3 bases, there was a span of 16 bases. This CDR3 reads CASSYLGGPLNQPQHF. CDR3 DNA sequence: TGTGCCAGCAGTTACCTCGGGGGTCCCCTCAATCAGCCCCAGCATTTT.

The chain combines TRBV2 with TRBJ2-7, with TRBD2 as a possible D gene (6 bases). Deletions cut 7 bases from V and 0 bases from J, with 13 bases between. The germline CDR1 and CDR2 sequences are SNHLY and FYNNEI. The CDR3 is made up of 14 amino acids. The CDR3 sequence is CASMIPRDSYEQYF. The CDR3 nucleotides read TGTGCCAGCATGATCCCGCGGGACTCCTACGAGCAGTACTTC.

This clonotype was seen more than once but under ten times. The genes are TRBV10-3 and TRBJ2-3; TRBD1 agrees at 7 bases. V was clipped by 6 bases and J by 4 bases; unmatched bases: 7. This CDR3 has 14 amino acids. CDR1 is ENHRY and CDR2 is SYGVKD in the germline V gene. The chain's CDR3 is CAISPRGLSDTQYF. For the CDR3, the DNA is TGTGCCATCAGCCCCAGGGGGTTATCAGATACGCAGTATTTT.